This T cell receptor beta chain appears in the sequencing data of a study of T-cell memory formation after mild COVID-19. Notes on the study in general: Pre-infection memory contained some responding clones, which suggested that cross-reactive memory had joined.

TCRdb independently ran MiXCR on the 5' RACE reads; one entry per CDR3 protein. Here the sample spans some 200,000 distinct CDR3 sequences, approximately 10% being singletons. V lost 0 bases and J lost 6, with 15 bases in between. Germline loops: CDR1 KGHSH, CDR2 LQKENI. The CDR3 spans 16 residues. There are many counts of this clonotype. The antigen is not known. Sequencing was performed on PBMCs or a T cell subset sorted from them (not recorded which). This chain uses TRBV18 with TRBJ2-1, with D tentatively TRBD1 (5 bases). This sequence originates from a man aged 18-30 years who had mild COVID-19 (a few samples of this study predate the infection). Cell type and time point are not known. CDR3 region: CASSPPLRGTGNEQFF. The CDR3 bases are TGTGCCAGCTCACCACCGTTAAGGGGTACAGGCAATGAGCAGTTCTTC.